Listed below are T cell receptor beta chains from one sample, sequenced in a study of cytomegalovirus exposure and HLA in healthy donors. Profiling relied on immunoSEQ multiplex PCR, and the TCRdb table lists in-frame clones only, not all of them. The sample consists of roughly 120,000 clones, about 83% of them appearing once. The material sequenced was PBMCs. These receptor sequences come from a woman aged 30 to 39 in good health and CMV-seronegative. The CDR3 runs from the conserved cysteine through the conserved F or W. Fields, in order: CDR3 protein, CDR3 DNA, clone size, J gene, D gene, V gene. A D gene is named only where the DNA matches it firmly. Some rows have no size entry. The others give once, few or many, or a class for an expanded clone.

CDR3aa: CAIRWGRGDEQFF
CDR3nt: TGTGCCATCAGGTGGGGGAGGGGCGATGAGCAGTTCTTC
abundance: once
j_gene: TRBJ2-1
d_gene: TRBD2
v_gene: TRBV10-3

CDR3aa: CASSSPRPSGNTIYF
CDR3nt: TGTGCCAGCAGCTCCCCCAGGCCCTCTGGAAACACCATATATTTT
abundance: NA
j_gene: TRBJ1-3
d_gene: NA
v_gene: TRBV9

CDR3aa: CASSLWPGGTYEQYF
CDR3nt: TGTGCCAGCAGCTTATGGCCGGGGGGAACTTACGAGCAGTACTTC
abundance: NA
j_gene: TRBJ2-7
d_gene: TRBD2
v_gene: TRBV7-2

CDR3aa: CASSLSRQGANNEQFF
CDR3nt: TGTGCCAGCAGTTTATCCCGACAGGGGGCCAACAATGAGCAGTTCTTC
abundance: once
j_gene: TRBJ2-1
d_gene: TRBD1
v_gene: TRBV27

CDR3aa: CASSPRDRGRGTEAFF
CDR3nt: TGCGCCAGCAGCCCGAGGGACAGGGGGCGAGGAACTGAAGCTTTCTTT
abundance: NA
j_gene: TRBJ1-1
d_gene: TRBD1
v_gene: TRBV5-1

CDR3aa: CASSRDRGHEQYF
CDR3nt: TGCGCCAGCAGCCGGGACAGGGGTCACGAGCAGTACTTC
abundance: few
j_gene: TRBJ2-7
d_gene: TRBD1
v_gene: TRBV10-2

CDR3aa: CASKGTGAYNEQFF
CDR3nt: TGTGCCAGCAAGGGGACAGGGGCTTACAATGAGCAGTTCTTC
abundance: NA
j_gene: TRBJ2-1
d_gene: TRBD1
v_gene: TRBV2

CDR3aa: CASGYRTGTDTQYF
CDR3nt: TGTGCTAGTGGTTATCGGACAGGCACAGATACGCAGTATTTT
abundance: NA
j_gene: TRBJ2-3
d_gene: NA
v_gene: TRBV12-5

CDR3aa: CASSRTEKNTGELFF
CDR3nt: TGCGCCAGCAGCCGGACAGAGAAAAACACCGGGGAGCTGTTTTTT
abundance: NA
j_gene: TRBJ2-2
d_gene: NA
v_gene: TRBV5-1

CDR3aa: CASSDPPGGTSRNEQFF
CDR3nt: TGTGCCAGCAGCGACCCCCCGGGGGGGACGTCTCGGAATGAGCAGTTCTTC
abundance: NA
j_gene: TRBJ2-1
d_gene: TRBD2
v_gene: TRBV7-9

CDR3aa: CASSARGRYEQYF
CDR3nt: TGTGCCAGCAGCGCTCGAGGAAGGTACGAGCAGTACTTC
abundance: NA
j_gene: TRBJ2-7
d_gene: NA
v_gene: TRBV14

CDR3aa: CASSLYAGGVYEQYF
CDR3nt: TGCGCCAGCAGCTTGTATGCAGGGGGTGTGTACGAGCAGTACTTC
abundance: NA
j_gene: TRBJ2-7
d_gene: TRBD1
v_gene: TRBV5-1

CDR3aa: CASSLGGTGTDTQYF
CDR3nt: TGTGCCAGCAGCCTTGGGGGGACGGGCACAGATACGCAGTATTTT
abundance: NA
j_gene: TRBJ2-3
d_gene: NA
v_gene: TRBV5-4

CDR3aa: CASSVAASGVYEQYF
CDR3nt: TGTGCCAGCAGCGTAGCGGCTAGCGGGGTCTACGAGCAGTACTTC
abundance: NA
j_gene: TRBJ2-7
d_gene: TRBD2
v_gene: TRBV9

CDR3aa: CASLAGDRRHEQYF
CDR3nt: TGTGCCAGTCTGGCGGGCGACAGGCGCCACGAGCAGTACTTC
abundance: NA
j_gene: TRBJ2-7
d_gene: NA
v_gene: TRBV6-1

CDR3aa: CASSLRAGNSNSPLHF
CDR3nt: TGCGCCAGCAGCTTGCGGGCCGGGAACTCGAATTCACCCCTCCACTTT
abundance: few
j_gene: TRBJ1-6
d_gene: NA
v_gene: TRBV5-1

CDR3aa: CAIRGRDRVNTEAFF
CDR3nt: TGTGCCATCCGGGGGAGGGACAGGGTGAACACTGAAGCTTTCTTT
abundance: NA
j_gene: TRBJ1-1
d_gene: TRBD1
v_gene: TRBV10-3

CDR3aa: CASSSPEDNSPLHF
CDR3nt: TGTGCCAGCAGCAGCCCGGAGGATAATTCACCCCTCCACTTT
abundance: NA
j_gene: TRBJ1-6
d_gene: NA
v_gene: TRBV7-8

CDR3aa: CASSLGHGTYEQYF
CDR3nt: TGTGCCAGCAGCTTGGGGCACGGAACCTACGAGCAGTACTTC
abundance: NA
j_gene: TRBJ2-7
d_gene: NA
v_gene: TRBV11-2

CDR3aa: CASSLETGWTEAFF
CDR3nt: TGTGCCAGCAGCCTTGAGACAGGGTGGACTGAAGCTTTCTTT
abundance: once
j_gene: TRBJ1-1
d_gene: TRBD1
v_gene: TRBV7-2

CDR3aa: CASSELQGTSPLHF
CDR3nt: TGTGCCAGCAGTGAACTACAGGGAACTTCACCCCTCCACTTT
abundance: NA
j_gene: TRBJ1-6
d_gene: NA
v_gene: TRBV6-1

CDR3aa: CASSLDRANTGELFF
CDR3nt: TGCGCCAGCAGCTTGGACAGGGCGAACACCGGGGAGCTGTTTTTT
abundance: NA
j_gene: TRBJ2-2
d_gene: NA
v_gene: TRBV5-1

CDR3aa: CASSVRGAHTGELFF
CDR3nt: TGTGCCAGCAGTGTGCGGGGGGCCCACACCGGGGAGCTGTTTTTT
abundance: NA
j_gene: TRBJ2-2
d_gene: TRBD2
v_gene: TRBV27

CDR3aa: CASSYGTGGTYGYTF
CDR3nt: TGTGCCAGCAGCTACGGGACAGGGGGTACCTATGGCTACACCTTC
abundance: NA
j_gene: TRBJ1-2
d_gene: TRBD1
v_gene: TRBV7-9

CDR3aa: CASSTETSYEQYF
CDR3nt: TGTGCCAGCAGCACGGAGACCTCCTACGAGCAGTACTTC
abundance: NA
j_gene: TRBJ2-7
d_gene: NA
v_gene: TRBV7-2

CDR3aa: CASSKKNSLSSTDTQYF
CDR3nt: TGTGCCAGCAGCAAAAAGAACAGCCTTTCCAGCACAGATACGCAGTATTTT
abundance: NA
j_gene: TRBJ2-3
d_gene: NA
v_gene: TRBV21-1

CDR3aa: CASSPYLEDRDQPQHF
CDR3nt: TGTGCCAGCAGCCCTTACCTCGAGGATAGAGATCAGCCCCAGCATTTT
abundance: NA
j_gene: TRBJ1-5
d_gene: NA
v_gene: TRBV6-6

CDR3aa: CASSLTASGTYEQYF
CDR3nt: TGTGCCAGCAGCTTAACGGCTAGCGGGACCTACGAGCAGTACTTC
abundance: NA
j_gene: TRBJ2-7
d_gene: TRBD2
v_gene: TRBV7-2

CDR3aa: CAISSTGFTNEKLFF
CDR3nt: TGTGCCATCAGTTCCACAGGGTTCACTAATGAAAAACTGTTTTTT
abundance: few
j_gene: TRBJ1-4
d_gene: NA
v_gene: TRBV10-3

CDR3aa: CASSQSSGQGRETQYF
CDR3nt: TGCGCCAGCAGTCAATCGTCAGGGCAAGGTCGAGAGACCCAGTACTTC
abundance: NA
j_gene: TRBJ2-5
d_gene: NA
v_gene: TRBV23-1

CDR3aa: CASSQGAIGANVLTF
CDR3nt: TGTGCCAGCAGCCAAGGGGCGATCGGGGCCAACGTCCTGACTTTC
abundance: NA
j_gene: TRBJ2-6
d_gene: NA
v_gene: TRBV7-7

CDR3aa: CSVEGQVNAGGRYNEQFF
CDR3nt: TGCAGCGTCGAGGGGCAGGTCAATGCGGGGGGCCGTTACAATGAGCAGTTCTTC
abundance: NA
j_gene: TRBJ2-1
d_gene: TRBD2
v_gene: TRBV29-1

CDR3aa: CASSIGQGAGNTIYF
CDR3nt: TGTGCCAGTAGTATTGGGCAGGGGGCCGGAAACACCATATATTTT
abundance: NA
j_gene: TRBJ1-3
d_gene: TRBD1
v_gene: TRBV19

CDR3aa: CASSFGSQTYEQFF
CDR3nt: TGTGCCAGCAGCTTCGGTAGCCAGACGTATGAGCAGTTCTTC
abundance: NA
j_gene: TRBJ2-1
d_gene: NA
v_gene: TRBV9

CDR3aa: CASRSPGNEQFF
CDR3nt: TGTGCCAGTAGGTCCCCGGGAAATGAGCAGTTCTTC
abundance: NA
j_gene: TRBJ2-1
d_gene: NA
v_gene: TRBV6-1

CDR3aa: CASSVDGRANSPLHF
CDR3nt: TGTGCCAGCAGCGTAGACGGCAGGGCGAATTCACCCCTCCACTTT
abundance: NA
j_gene: TRBJ1-6
d_gene: NA
v_gene: TRBV9

CDR3aa: CASSSQGSAAEAFF
CDR3nt: TGTGCCAGCAGCTCCCAGGGTTCAGCCGCTGAAGCTTTCTTT
abundance: few
j_gene: TRBJ1-1
d_gene: NA
v_gene: TRBV7-2

CDR3aa: CASSLSRGGNSNYGYTF
CDR3nt: TGTGCCAGCAGTTTATCGAGAGGGGGCAACTCTAACTATGGCTACACCTTC
abundance: NA
j_gene: TRBJ1-2
d_gene: TRBD1
v_gene: TRBV27

CDR3aa: CASSRGGLNNSPLHF
CDR3nt: TGTGCCAGCAGTCGCGGTGGATTAAACAATTCACCCCTCCACTTT
abundance: NA
j_gene: TRBJ1-6
d_gene: NA
v_gene: TRBV27

CDR3aa: CSALQGTGELFF
CDR3nt: TGCAGCGCATTACAGGGCACCGGGGAGCTGTTTTTT
abundance: NA
j_gene: TRBJ2-2
d_gene: NA
v_gene: TRBV29-1

CDR3aa: CASSLETGGRNEQFF
CDR3nt: TGTGCCAGCAGCTTAGAGACAGGGGGGAGAAATGAGCAGTTCTTC
abundance: NA
j_gene: TRBJ2-1
d_gene: TRBD1
v_gene: TRBV11-3

CDR3aa: CAISKDSNEKLFF
CDR3nt: TGTGCCATCAGTAAAGACAGTAATGAAAAACTGTTTTTT
abundance: NA
j_gene: TRBJ1-4
d_gene: NA
v_gene: TRBV10-3

CDR3aa: CASSAGTGGATGEAFF
CDR3nt: TGTGCCAGCAGCGCCGGGACAGGGGGCGCAACTGGCGAAGCTTTCTTT
abundance: NA
j_gene: TRBJ1-1
d_gene: TRBD1
v_gene: TRBV9

CDR3aa: CASSRARGRGETQYF
CDR3nt: TGTGCCAGCAGCAGGGCGCGTGGCCGGGGGGAGACCCAGTACTTC
abundance: once
j_gene: TRBJ2-5
d_gene: NA
v_gene: TRBV6-6

CDR3aa: CATRQDNYGYTF
CDR3nt: TGCGCCACCAGACAGGATAACTATGGCTACACCTTC
abundance: NA
j_gene: TRBJ1-2
d_gene: NA
v_gene: TRBV5-1

CDR3aa: CAWSKTSSYEQYF
CDR3nt: TGTGCCTGGAGTAAGACAAGCTCCTACGAGCAGTACTTC
abundance: NA
j_gene: TRBJ2-7
d_gene: NA
v_gene: TRBV30

CDR3aa: CASSLRPTYEQYF
CDR3nt: TGTGCCAGCAGTTTGCGTCCCACTTACGAGCAGTACTTC
abundance: few
j_gene: TRBJ2-7
d_gene: NA
v_gene: TRBV27